This T cell receptor (beta chain) was retrieved from a study of Graves' ophthalmopathy and Graves' hyperthyroidism. Regarding the study as a whole: Blood also harbored most expanded thyroid clonotypes above 0.001 frequency.

RNA transcripts yielded amplified TCR beta CDR3 regions. Investigators did first-round RT-PCR with HTBI primers, then second-round multiplex PCR. TCRdb re-analysed the multiplex PCR reads in MiXCR, keeping a single row per CDR3 protein. The sample consists of over a million distinct CDR3 sequences, roughly two fifths of them appearing once. In this sample, this clonotype turned up many times. Its antigen is not known. CDR3 size: 13 residues. Looked up from germline, CDR1 is SEHNR and CDR2 is FQNEAQ (reference sequence). Trimming removed 5 bases from V and 5 bases from J, with 12 bases in between. The genes are TRBV7-9 and TRBJ2-5, with D perhaps being TRBD1 or TRBD2 (5 bases each). Sequences were obtained from peripheral blood or thyroid tissue (not recorded which). This TCR was recovered from an adult man with Graves' hyperthyroidism. CDR3 protein: CASSTGTTETQYF. CDR3 in DNA: TGTGCCAGCAGCACCGGGACGACGGAGACCCAGTACTTC.